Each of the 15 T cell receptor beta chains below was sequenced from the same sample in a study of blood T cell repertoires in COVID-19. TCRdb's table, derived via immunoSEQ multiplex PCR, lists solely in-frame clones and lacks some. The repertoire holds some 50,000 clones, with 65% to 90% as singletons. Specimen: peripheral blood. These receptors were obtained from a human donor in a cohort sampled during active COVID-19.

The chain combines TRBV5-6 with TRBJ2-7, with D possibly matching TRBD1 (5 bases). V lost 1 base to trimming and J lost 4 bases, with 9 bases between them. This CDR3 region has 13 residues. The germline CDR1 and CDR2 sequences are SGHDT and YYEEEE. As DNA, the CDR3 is TGTGCCAGCAGCTTGCAGGGTAGGTACGAGCAGTACTTC. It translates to CASSLQGRYEQYF.

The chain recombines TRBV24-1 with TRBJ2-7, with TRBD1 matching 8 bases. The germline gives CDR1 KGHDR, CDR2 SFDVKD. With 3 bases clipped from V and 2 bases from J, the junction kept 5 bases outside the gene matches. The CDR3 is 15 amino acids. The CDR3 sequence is CATSDPRQGTYEQYF. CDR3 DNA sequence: TGTGCCACCAGTGATCCAAGACAGGGGACCTACGAGCAGTACTTC.

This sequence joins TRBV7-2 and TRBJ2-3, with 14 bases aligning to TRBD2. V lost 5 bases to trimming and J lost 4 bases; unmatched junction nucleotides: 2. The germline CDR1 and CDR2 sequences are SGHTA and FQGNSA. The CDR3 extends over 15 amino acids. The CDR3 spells CASSRGLAGADTQYF. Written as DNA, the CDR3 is TGTGCCAGCAGCCGGGGACTAGCGGGAGCAGATACGCAGTATTTT.

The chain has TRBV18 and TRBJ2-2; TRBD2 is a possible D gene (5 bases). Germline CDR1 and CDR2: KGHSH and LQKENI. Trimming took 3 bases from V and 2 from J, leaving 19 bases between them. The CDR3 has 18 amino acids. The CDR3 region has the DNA TGTGCCAGCTCACCGGTCATGGGAAGCCGGGGTAACACCGGGGAGCTGTTTTTT. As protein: CASSPVMGSRGNTGELFF.

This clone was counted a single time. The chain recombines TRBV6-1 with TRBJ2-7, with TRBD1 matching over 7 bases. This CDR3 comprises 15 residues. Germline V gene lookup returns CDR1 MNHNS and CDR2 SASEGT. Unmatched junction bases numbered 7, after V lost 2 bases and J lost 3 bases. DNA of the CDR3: TGTGCCAGCAGTGAACCCGACAGGGCCAACTACGAGCAGTACTTC. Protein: CASSEPDRANYEQYF.

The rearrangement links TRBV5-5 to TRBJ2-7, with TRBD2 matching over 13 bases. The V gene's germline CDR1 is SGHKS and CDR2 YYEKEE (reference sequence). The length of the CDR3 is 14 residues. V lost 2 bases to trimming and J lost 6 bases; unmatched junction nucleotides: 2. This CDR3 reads CASSLLAGGGEQYF. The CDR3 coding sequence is TGTGCCAGCAGCTTACTAGCGGGAGGGGGCGAGCAGTACTTC.

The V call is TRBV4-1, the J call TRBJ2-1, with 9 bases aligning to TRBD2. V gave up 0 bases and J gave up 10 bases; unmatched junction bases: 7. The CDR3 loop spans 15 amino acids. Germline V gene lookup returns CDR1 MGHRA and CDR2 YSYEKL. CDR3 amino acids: CASSQDRGRVGEQFF. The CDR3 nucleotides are TGCGCCAGCAGCCAAGATCGCGGGAGGGTAGGGGAGCAGTTCTTC.

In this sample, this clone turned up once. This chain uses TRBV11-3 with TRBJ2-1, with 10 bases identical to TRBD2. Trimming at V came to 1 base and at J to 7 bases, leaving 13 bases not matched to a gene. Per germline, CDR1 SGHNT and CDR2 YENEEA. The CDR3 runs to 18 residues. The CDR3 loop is CASSLVGASGSRWNEQFF. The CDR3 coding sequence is TGTGCCAGCAGCTTAGTGGGGGCTAGCGGGAGTAGATGGAATGAGCAGTTCTTC.

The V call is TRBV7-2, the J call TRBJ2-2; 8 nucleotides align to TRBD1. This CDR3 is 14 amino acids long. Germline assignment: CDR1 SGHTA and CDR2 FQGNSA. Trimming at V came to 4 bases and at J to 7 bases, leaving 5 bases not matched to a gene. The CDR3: CASSSGGVGGELFF. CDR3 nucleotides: TGTGCCAGCAGCTCAGGGGGCGTTGGCGGGGAGCTGTTTTTT.

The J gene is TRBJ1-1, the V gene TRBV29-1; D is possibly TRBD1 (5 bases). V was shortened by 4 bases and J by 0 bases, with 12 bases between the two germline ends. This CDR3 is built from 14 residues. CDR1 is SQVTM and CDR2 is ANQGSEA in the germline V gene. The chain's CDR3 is CSVADRFLNTEAFF. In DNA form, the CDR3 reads TGCAGCGTTGCTGACAGATTTTTGAACACTGAAGCTTTCTTT.

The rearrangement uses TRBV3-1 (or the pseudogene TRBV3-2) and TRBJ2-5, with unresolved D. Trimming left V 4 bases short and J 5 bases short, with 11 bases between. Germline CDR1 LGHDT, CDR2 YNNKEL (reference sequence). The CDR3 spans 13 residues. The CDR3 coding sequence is TGTGCCAGCAGCCCGCCCTATCTGGAGACCCAGTACTTC. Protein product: CASSPPYLETQYF.

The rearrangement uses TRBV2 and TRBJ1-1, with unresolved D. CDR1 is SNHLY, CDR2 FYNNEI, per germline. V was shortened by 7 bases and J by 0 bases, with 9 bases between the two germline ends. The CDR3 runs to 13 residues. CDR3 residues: CASIGEMNTEAFF. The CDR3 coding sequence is TGTGCCAGCATTGGGGAGATGAACACTGAAGCTTTCTTT. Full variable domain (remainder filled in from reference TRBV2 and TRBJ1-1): EPEVTQTPSHQVTQMGQEVILRCVPISNHLYFYWYRQILGQKVEFLVSFYNNEISEKSEIFDDQFSVERPDGSNFTLKIRSTKLEDSAMYFCASIGEMNTEAFFGQGTRLTVV.

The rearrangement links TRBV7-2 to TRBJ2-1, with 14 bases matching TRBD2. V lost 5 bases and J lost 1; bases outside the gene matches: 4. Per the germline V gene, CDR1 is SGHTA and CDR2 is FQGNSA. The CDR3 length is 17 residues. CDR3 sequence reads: CASSVTSGRVSYNEQFF. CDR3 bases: TGTGCCAGCAGCGTGACTAGCGGGAGGGTATCCTACAATGAGCAGTTCTTC.

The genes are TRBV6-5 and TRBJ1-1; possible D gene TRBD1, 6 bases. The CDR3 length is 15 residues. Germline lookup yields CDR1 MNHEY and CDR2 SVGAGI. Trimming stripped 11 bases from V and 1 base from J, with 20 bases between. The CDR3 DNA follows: TGTGCCTCCCAGGGGACCCCCATAAGGAACACTGAAGCTTTCTTT. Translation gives CASQGTPIRNTEAFF.

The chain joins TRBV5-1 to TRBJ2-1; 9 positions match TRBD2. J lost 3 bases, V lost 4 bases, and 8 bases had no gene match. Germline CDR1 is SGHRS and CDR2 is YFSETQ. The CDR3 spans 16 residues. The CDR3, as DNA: TGCGCCAGCAGCCTCCTAGCGGGGACGATCTACAATGAGCAGTTCTTC. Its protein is CASSLLAGTIYNEQFF.